Listed here is a single T cell receptor beta chain. This clonotype was seen ten or more times. No cognate antigen has been identified for it. Per-base qualities were not stored, and no clone one base away is much larger. For this chain, trimming is 8 bases at the V end and 5 bases at the J end, and the number of junction bases without a gene match is 6. The germline V gene (reference sequence) gives CDR1 as SGHAT and CDR2 as FQDESV. The CDR3 runs 14 amino acids, cysteine and phenylalanine included. Only the CDR3 DNA is retained, 42 bases long and in frame from the first base. According to the study, the label for this sample's treatment or condition signals: allogeneic hematopoietic cell transplantation with graft depleted of TCRalphabeta T cells and CD19 B cells. Transplant recipients were children who received TCRalphabeta/CD19-depleted allogeneic hematopoietic cell grafts. The data belong to a study of T-cell reconstitution after alpha-beta-depleted transplantation in children listed by TCRdb under 2016. In terms of the full investigation: The study quantitatively tracked T-cell immune reconstitution after TCRalphabeta/CD19-depleted allogeneic hematopoietic cell transplantation in children using TCR repertoire profiling.

Library method: PCR. Sequencing instrument: Illumina HiSeq 2500. TCR libraries were prepared with molecular barcoding, using unique molecular identifiers to normalize TCRbeta repertoire quantification. TCRdb reworked the public reads: Q25 trimming with fastp, MiXCR clone assembly, productive beta chains retained. Rows with a matching CDR3 protein are joined into one entry that keeps the most common DNA and genes. Recorded for this sample are approximately 15,000 distinct CDR3 sequences; about 4.7% of them occurred a single time. 6.9% of the sample goes to the ten largest clones. Study-level results and caveats: In some patients, high TCRbeta diversity at day 60 was attributed to recipient T cells and intrathymic progenitors that had survived conditioning. Over subsequent months, a decline in hyperexpanded clone frequencies was noted, and after one year, T-cell counts and TCRbeta diversity were mostly ascribed to newly produced T cells. About two months after transplant, the apparently early recovery of alphabetaT-cell counts reportedly depended on just several hundred clones that had expanded rapidly and came from non-depleted graft cells.

The chain is assembled from TRBV11-1 and TRBJ1-6, with TRBD1 identical over 7 junction bases. The sample consisted of PBMCs, taken before TCRalphabeta/CD19-depleted stem cell transplant. This receptor was obtained from a boy between 10 and 17 years old with acute lymphoblastic leukemia, due to receive a stem cell transplant. The sequence in DNA is TGTGCCAGCGGGACCGGGACAGATAATTCACCCCTCCACTTT. This gives the protein CASGTGTDNSPLHF.